A single sample is the source of the 18 T cell receptor beta chains below, sequenced in a study of cytomegalovirus exposure and HLA in healthy donors. 13 Jbeta primers and 60 Vbeta primers were used for the PCR. TCRdb's copy holds only in-frame clones and misses some; the assay was immunoSEQ multiplex PCR. Among roughly 100,000 clones listed, more than 70% were seen once. Source material: PBMCs. Source of these receptors: a man in his late teens or twenties in good health and CMV-seropositive.

The chain couples TRBV2 to TRBJ2-7; D is undetermined. The CDR3 covers 10 residues. Trimming took off 6 bases at V and 7 bases at J, with 7 bases between the two ends. From germline, CDR1 is SNHLY and CDR2 FYNNEI. DNA of the CDR3: TGTGCCAGCAGCGAGCTTGAGCAGTACTTC. Its translation is CASSELEQYF. Looking up the rest from reference TRBV2 and TRBJ2-7 gives the full variable domain: EPEVTQTPSHQVTQMGQEVILRCVPISNHLYFYWYRQILGQKVEFLVSFYNNEISEKSEIFDDQFSVERPDGSNFTLKIRSTKLEDSAMYFCASSELEQYFGPGTRLTVT.

The chain has TRBV18 and TRBJ1-2; 11 positions agree with TRBD1. The CDR3 is made up of 17 amino acids. Germline CDR1 is KGHSH and CDR2 is LQKENI. The ends lost 2 bases at V and 2 bases at J; junction bases unmatched: 7. This chain's CDR3 is CASSPSVRDRGNYGYTF. Written as DNA, the CDR3 is TGTGCCAGCTCACCATCAGTAAGGGACAGGGGGAACTATGGCTACACCTTC.

J is TRBJ2-5 and V is TRBV6-5; 8 nucleotides align to TRBD1. Germline CDR1 is MNHEY and CDR2 is SVGAGI. Trimming took 6 bases from V and 1 from J; bases not matched to a gene: 7. The CDR3 sequence is 15 residues long. The CDR3 protein is CASRIKTGGQETQYF. In DNA, the CDR3 is TGTGCCAGCAGGATAAAAACAGGGGGCCAAGAGACCCAGTACTTC.

This clone has only a few counts. The chain is built from TRBV21-1 and TRBJ2-1; TRBD2 was called by the table and not checked on the DNA. TRBV21-1 is noted as a pseudogene. CDR3 length equals 18 residues. The CDR3 coding sequence is TGTGCCAGCAGCAAAAGACACTCCGCGGGGCTCCCCTACAATGAGCAGTTCTTC. This codes for CASSKRHSAGLPYNEQFF.

This clone was detected only once. V gene TRBV28 combines with J gene TRBJ1-6; D perhaps matches TRBD1 (6 bases). Per the germline V gene, CDR1 is MDHEN and CDR2 is SYDVKM. V was clipped by 8 bases and J by 9 bases, with 20 bases between them. CDR3 length: 15 residues. CDR3 DNA: TGTGCCAGCGACTCATTCAGGGGCCAGTCTTCACCCCTCCACTTT. Translation: CASDSFRGQSSPLHF. The full variable domain, with the rest looked up from reference TRBV28 and TRBJ1-6, is DVKVTQSSRYLVKRTGEKVFLECVQDMDHENMFWYRQDPGLGLRLIYFSYDVKMKEKGDIPEGYSVSREKKERFSLILESASTNQTSMYLCASDSFRGQSSPLHFGNGTRLTVT.

The chain carries TRBV5-1 and TRBJ1-3; D not resolved. Trimming cost V 0 bases and J 4 bases, with 11 bases left between them. This CDR3 spans 15 amino acids. The germline CDR1 and CDR2 sequences are SGHRS and YFSETQ. The DNA of the CDR3 is TGCGCCAGCAGCTTGGAACCGGGGAGCGGAAACACCATATATTTT. Its protein is CASSLEPGSGNTIYF. The full variable domain, completed using reference TRBV5-1 and TRBJ1-3, is KAGVTQTPRYLIKTRGQQVTLSCSPISGHRSVSWYQQTPGQGLQFLFEYFSETQRNKGNFPGRFSGRQFSNSRSEMNVSTLELGDSALYLCASSLEPGSGNTIYFGEGSWLTVV.

This chain links TRBV6-1 with TRBJ1-4; D unclear. The CDR3 is 14 residues long. In germline, CDR1 is MNHNS, CDR2 SASEGT. Trimming took off 8 bases at V and 0 bases at J, with 10 bases between the two ends. The CDR3 DNA reads TGTGCCAGCCACACCCGTGCAACTAATGAAAAACTGTTTTTT. The encoded protein is CASHTRATNEKLFF.

The chain recombines TRBV19 with TRBJ1-6, with 10 bases that match TRBD1. With V trimmed by 10 bases and J by 9 bases, 6 bases remained unmatched. Germline V gene sequence: CDR1 LNHDA, CDR2 SQIVND (reference sequence). The CDR3 runs to 13 residues. The CDR3 DNA follows: TGTGCCACGACCCGGGACAGGGGTTCACCCCTCCACTTT. Its translation is CATTRDRGSPLHF.

The chain joins TRBV6-1 to TRBJ2-1; 9 bases agree with TRBD1. This CDR3 has 15 residues. Germline V gene sequence: CDR1 MNHNS, CDR2 SASEGT. J was trimmed by 9 bases and V by 8 bases; bases with no gene match: 14. The CDR3 nucleotides read TGTGCCAGCTGGGGGGGACAGGGTTCTGGTGGTGAGCAGTTCTTC. Its protein is CASWGGQGSGGEQFF.

The chain employs TRBV7-6 and TRBJ2-1, with 9 nucleotides matching TRBD1. V shed 5 bases, J shed 9 bases, and the junction held 8 bases outside the gene matches. The CDR3 is made up of 14 amino acids. Germline V gives CDR1 SGHVS, CDR2 FNYEAQ. CDR3 amino acids: CASSNRGRRSEQFF. The CDR3 DNA follows: TGTGCCAGCAGCAACAGGGGGCGCCGTAGTGAGCAGTTCTTC.

The J gene is TRBJ1-2, the V gene TRBV5-3; D might be TRBD1 (6 bases). TRBV5-3 is filed as an ORF, its function uncertain. Trimming took off 4 bases at V and 2 bases at J, with 21 bases between the two ends. This CDR3 is 17 amino acids long. CDR3 DNA: TGTGCCAGAAGCCAGGACAGAGGTACTCACTCCAACTATGGCTACACCTTC. Translating gives CARSQDRGTHSNYGYTF.

This chain links TRBV19 with TRBJ2-1, with 14 bases aligning to TRBD2. Germline CDR1 reads LNHDA; CDR2 reads SQIVND (reference sequence). The CDR3 totals 16 residues. J was trimmed by 4 bases and V by 3 bases; bases with no gene match: 2. CDR3 region: CASSMRLAGGYNEQFF. The CDR3 region has the DNA TGTGCCAGTAGTATGCGACTAGCGGGGGGGTACAATGAGCAGTTCTTC.

On this clone itself: A junction boundary mismatches the germline segment, possibly from a read error. The DNA for the CDR3 is TGTGCCAGCACCACCTCCCTGGGAGCCGGGACTAGCCTAAAAAAGTTC. It yields the protein CASTTSLGAGTSLKKF. The rearrangement uses TRBV2 and TRBJ2-7, with TRBD2 matching over 9 bases. The CDR3 runs 16 residues. Germline V gene sequence: CDR1 SNHLY, CDR2 FYNNEI.

CDR3 in amino acids: CASRIPTGTSTDTQYF. CDR3 nucleotide sequence: TGTGCCAGCAGAATTCCGACAGGAACTAGCACAGATACGCAGTATTTT. The rearrangement uses TRBV28 and TRBJ2-3, with D tentatively TRBD1 (6 bases). Looked up from germline, CDR1 is MDHEN and CDR2 is SYDVKM. The V gene lost 6 bases and the J gene lost 0 bases, with 16 bases spanning the gap. The CDR3 consists of 16 residues. Complete variable domain (other parts from reference TRBV28 and TRBJ2-3): DVKVTQSSRYLVKRTGEKVFLECVQDMDHENMFWYRQDPGLGLRLIYFSYDVKMKEKGDIPEGYSVSREKKERFSLILESASTNQTSMYLCASRIPTGTSTDTQYFGPGTRLTVL.

The sample holds a few counts of this clone. The V gene is TRBV6-4, the J gene TRBJ2-1; 8 bases match TRBD2. This CDR3 has 17 amino acids. V shed 2 bases and J 2 bases; nucleotides not matched to a gene: 8. The germline CDR1 and CDR2 sequences are MRHNA and SNTAGT. The CDR3 is CASSDPYLAGTYNEQFF. Written as DNA, the CDR3 is TGTGCCAGCAGTGACCCATACTTAGCGGGGACCTACAATGAGCAGTTCTTC.

This chain connects TRBV28 to TRBJ2-1; a weak D match, TRBD2 (5 bases). This CDR3 is 14 amino acids long. Per germline, CDR1 MDHEN and CDR2 SYDVKM. The ends were cut back, 6 bases at V and 4 bases at J, with 13 bases in the middle. For the CDR3, the DNA is TGTGCCAGCAGAACCGGCGGGCCTTACAATGAGCAGTTCTTC. Protein sequence: CASRTGGPYNEQFF.

This chain links TRBV30 with TRBJ2-5; 10 bases are shared with TRBD1. CDR3 length: 14 residues. Germline CDR1 is GTSNPN and CDR2 is SVGIG (reference sequence). The V segment lost 5 bases and the J segment 4 bases; nucleotides outside the gene matches: 7. The CDR3 region is CAWETGGGVETQYF. The CDR3, as DNA: TGTGCCTGGGAGACAGGGGGCGGGGTAGAGACCCAGTACTTC. The variable domain in full, completed from reference TRBV30 and TRBJ2-5, reads SQTIHQWPATLVQPVGSPLSLECTVEGTSNPNLYWYRQAAGRGLQLLFYSVGIGQISSEVPQNLSASRPQDRQFILSSKKLLLSDSGFYLCAWETGGGVETQYFGPGTRLLVL.

This chain uses TRBV2 with TRBJ1-5, with D maybe TRBD1 (6 bases). Trimming cost V 6 bases and J 4 bases, with 13 bases left between them. CDR3 length: 14 residues. Germline lookup yields CDR1 SNHLY and CDR2 FYNNEI. The CDR3: CASSDGQQNQPQHF. In DNA form, the CDR3 reads TGTGCCAGCAGCGACGGACAGCAAAATCAGCCCCAGCATTTT.